Given below is one T cell receptor (beta chain) in context. Its antigen is unknown. These data are taken from a study of T cells in localized non-small cell lung cancer. General study points: Maximal T cell clonality occurred in uninvolved adjacent lung, with tumor ranking below it.

TCRdb's table, derived via immunoSEQ multiplex PCR, lists solely in-frame clones and lacks some. The sample consists of about 24,000 clones, roughly nine tenths of them appearing once. Germline CDR1 is MNHEY and CDR2 is SVGAGI. V gave up 6 bases and J gave up 1 base, with 12 bases separating them. There are 15 residues in the CDR3. The chain carries TRBV6-5 and TRBJ2-2; D is possibly TRBD2 (6 bases). Sequenced here: peripheral blood, sampled before any cancer treatment. This TCR came from a male donor older than 55 with stage I squamous cell lung carcinoma. CDR3 DNA sequence: TGTGCCAGCAGGTTACTAGCCCTGAACACCGGGGAGCTGTTTTTT. This encodes CASRLLALNTGELFF.